This is a list of T cell receptor beta chains from one sample in a study of T cells in Graves' hyperthyroidism and ophthalmopathy. TCRdb processed the multiplex PCR reads anew with MiXCR; each CDR3 protein has one entry. In the table there are almost 600,000 distinct CDR3 sequences, roughly 46% of which are singletons. The sample consisted of peripheral blood or thyroid tissue (not recorded which). These TCRs come from a woman aged 18-30 years with Graves' hyperthyroidism. CDR3s leave out the opening cysteine and the closing phenylalanine or tryptophan. Each record gives: V gene, D gene, CDR3 protein. The D gene is left open where the match is weak.

v_call: TRBV15
d_call: TRBD1
cdr3_aa: ATRDRVRADTQY

v_call: TRBV15
d_call: NA
cdr3_aa: ATSRERGSGANVLT

v_call: TRBV6-1
d_call: TRBD2
cdr3_aa: ASSDPAGSSYEQY

v_call: TRBV7-9
d_call: TRBD1
cdr3_aa: ASSLLGAATGSTSLH

v_call: TRBV29-1
d_call: NA
cdr3_aa: SVRAGGGQETQY

v_call: TRBV6-6
d_call: NA
cdr3_aa: ASSYDQDIWLD

v_call: TRBV24-1
d_call: NA
cdr3_aa: ATSDSASGVKQY

v_call: TRBV6-1
d_call: NA
cdr3_aa: ASSYVGQGGDEQY

v_call: TRBV13
d_call: NA
cdr3_aa: ASSSRTGTENSYEQY

v_call: TRBV2
d_call: NA
cdr3_aa: ASSALGILH

v_call: TRBV20-1
d_call: TRBD1
cdr3_aa: RGSSGTGTSALH

v_call: TRBV7-2
d_call: NA
cdr3_aa: ASSFVPSYNEQF

v_call: TRBV9
d_call: NA
cdr3_aa: ASSVDQVGYQETQY

v_call: TRBV25-1
d_call: NA
cdr3_aa: ATRDSSGANEQY

v_call: TRBV29-1
d_call: NA
cdr3_aa: SQQTYGYT

v_call: TRBV27
d_call: NA
cdr3_aa: ASKGGGVKDQPQH

v_call: TRBV29-1
d_call: NA
cdr3_aa: SVDEGNTIY